Listed below are T cell receptor beta chains from one sample, sequenced in a study of patients and donors after allogeneic stem cell transplantation. TCRdb itself ran the RT-PCR reads through MiXCR, one entry per CDR3 protein. This sample yields 70,000 to 95,000 distinct CDR3 sequences, of which roughly 5.1% are seen a single time; 2% to 3% belongs to the top ten. Specimen: blood, either unsorted or a sorted T cell fraction (not recorded which). Every receptor here comes from a human donor who was either an allogeneic HSCT recipient or a stem cell or donor lymphocyte infusion donor (not recorded which). It is not recorded whose cells these are; they may come from a transplant donor. Each CDR3 is given with its conserved first and last residue. A D gene is named only where the DNA matches it firmly. The listing skips clone size in some rows; elsewhere it reads once, few, many or a size class.

TRBJ2-5 | many | TRBV12-3/TRBV12-4 | - | TGTGCCAGCAGTTTAGGTCAGGACAACCAAGAGACCCAGTACTTC | CASSLGQDNQETQYF
TRBJ1-6 | many | TRBV7-8 | - | TGTGCCAGCAGCTTAGCTAGGGATTCACCCCTCCACTTT | CASSLARDSPLHF
TRBJ2-3 | few | TRBV6-1 | TRBD1 | TGTGCCAGCGTCGGGGGACAGGGGGGAGATACGCAGTATTTT | CASVGGQGGDTQYF
TRBJ2-7 | many | TRBV12-3/TRBV12-4 | - | TGTGCCAGCAGCGTAGGACAGCCGATCTACGAGCAGTACTTC | CASSVGQPIYEQYF
TRBJ2-4 | - | TRBV5-4 | TRBD1 | TGTGCCAGCAGCCCCGGGACAGCTCTAGCCAAAAACATTCAGTACTTC | CASSPGTALAKNIQYF
TRBJ2-2 | many | TRBV7-2 | TRBD2 | TGTGCCAGTTGCCCGGTAGCGGGAGGGACGGGCGGGGAGCTGTTTTTT | CASCPVAGGTGGELFF
TRBJ1-2 | many | TRBV19 | TRBD1 | TGTGCCAGTAGAGGAACAGGGGCCTCTAACTATGGCTACACCTTC | CASRGTGASNYGYTF
TRBJ2-4 | many | TRBV6-5 | TRBD2 | TGTGCCAGCAGTTCGCTACCGGGACTAGGAGCCAAAAACATTCAGTACTTC | CASSSLPGLGAKNIQYF
TRBJ1-1 | - | TRBV6-1 | - | TGTGCCAGCAGTGAAGCGGGGGCCCGGGGAGCTTTCTTT | CASSEAGARGAFF
TRBJ1-5 | many | TRBV20-1 | TRBD1 | TGCAGTGCTAGAGACCCGACGAAACAGGGGGCAAATCAGCCCCAGCATTTT | CSARDPTKQGANQPQHF
TRBJ2-1 | few | TRBV24-1 | TRBD2 | TGTGCCACCAGCAGAACTAGCGGGGACGGTGAGCAGTTCTTC | CATSRTSGDGEQFF
TRBJ2-3 | many | TRBV29-1 | TRBD1 | TGCAGCGTTGGTACGGGGACAGCTAGCACAGATACGCAGTATTTT | CSVGTGTASTDTQYF
TRBJ2-5 | many | TRBV12-3/TRBV12-4 | - | TGTGCCAGCAGTTCAGGGAGCGTTCCACGGGAGACCCAGTACTTC | CASSSGSVPRETQYF
TRBJ2-5 | - | TRBV12-3/TRBV12-4 | TRBD1 | TGTGCCAGCAGTTTGCCGGGACAGGCCTACCAAGAGACCCAGTACTTC | CASSLPGQAYQETQYF
TRBJ2-7 | few | TRBV7-8 | TRBD1 | TGTGCCAGCAGCTTAGAGGTGGACAGGGCTGGGTACGAGCAGTACTTC | CASSLEVDRAGYEQYF
TRBJ2-7 | many | TRBV5-1 | TRBD2 | TGCGCCAGCAGCGCTAGCGGGGGCGCCTACGAGCAGTACTTC | CASSASGGAYEQYF
TRBJ2-3 | many | TRBV7-3 | TRBD2 | TGTGCCAGCAGCTTATCTGTGGCTCGGGAGGGCCTGGGGACAGATACGCAGTATTTT | CASSLSVAREGLGTDTQYF
TRBJ1-3 | many | TRBV12-3/TRBV12-4 | TRBD1 | TGTGGAGGGGGCTTCGCTGGAAACACCATATATTTT | CGGGFAGNTIYF
TRBJ1-2 | - | TRBV7-2 | - | TGTGCCAGCAGCTCGTCCGGGGGCGCCTATGGCTACACCTTC | CASSSSGGAYGYTF